Shown below are 15 T cell receptor beta chains from a single sample sequenced in a study of blood T cell repertoires in COVID-19. Profiling relied on immunoSEQ multiplex PCR, and the TCRdb table lists in-frame clones only, not all of them. The data show approximately 190,000 clones, approximately 84% seen once. The material sequenced was peripheral blood. These receptors all come from a man older than 75 with acute or convalescent COVID-19.

The chain has TRBV10-1 and TRBJ2-2; the match to TRBD2 covers 9 bases. The CDR3 sequence is 15 residues long. CDR1 and CDR2 from the germline V gene are WNHNN and SYGVQD (reference sequence). V was pared by 5 bases and J by 3 bases, with 4 bases of the junction left unmatched. Here the CDR3 DNA reads TGCGCCAGCAGTTTAGGGACTAGCCACACCGGGGAGCTGTTTTTT. It codes for CASSLGTSHTGELFF.

CDR3 region: CASSPPGRGGGYTF. The DNA of the CDR3 is TGTGCCAGCAGTCCCCCCGGCAGGGGTGGTGGCTACACCTTC. V gene TRBV27 combines with J gene TRBJ1-2; D possibly corresponds to TRBD1 (6 bases). V was trimmed by 5 bases and J by 7 bases, leaving 17 bases between them. Per the germline V gene, CDR1 is MNHEY and CDR2 is SMNVEV (reference sequence). The CDR3 is made up of 14 amino acids.

This chain connects TRBV11-2 to TRBJ2-1; D uncertain. Germline CDR1 SGHAT, CDR2 FQNNGV. Trimming shortened V by 1 base and J by 9 bases, and 13 bases separated the two germline ends. The CDR3 totals 14 residues. CDR3 loop: CASSLGPRKAEQFF. Here the CDR3 DNA reads TGTGCCAGCAGCTTAGGGCCGAGGAAGGCTGAGCAGTTCTTC.

The chain links TRBV7-2 to TRBJ2-4; 10 bases match TRBD1. V shed 5 bases, J shed 6 bases, and the junction held 7 bases outside the gene matches. Germline CDR1 and CDR2: SGHTA and FQGNSA. The CDR3 has 15 residues. CDR3 in DNA: TGTGCCAGCAGCCCGAGACAGGGGGCCGGAAACATTCAGTACTTC. It codes for CASSPRQGAGNIQYF.

Comment on this clone: Relative to the germline gene, one junction end is altered; a read error may explain this. V is TRBV28 and J is TRBJ2-7, with 9 bases fitting TRBD1. CDR1 and CDR2 from the germline V gene are MDHEN and SYDVKM. CDR3 length: 15 residues. The CDR3 nucleotides read TGTGCCAGCAGCCCTAGGACAGGGGTATCCTCCGAGCAGTACTTC. This encodes CASSPRTGVSSEQYF.

The CDR3 loop reads CASSKYPVRGEQFF. CDR3 coding DNA: TGTGCCAGCAGTAAGTACCCAGTCCGGGGTGAGCAGTTCTTC. This sequence joins TRBV25-1 and TRBJ2-1; TRBD2 is a possible D gene (5 bases). CDR1 is MGHDK, CDR2 SYGVNS, per germline. This CDR3 region has 14 residues. The V and J ends lost 5 bases and 9 bases respectively, with 17 bases between them.

This clone was recorded a few times. The CDR3 DNA reads TGTGCCAGCAGCTCGACAGTCCGTGAGCAGTTCTTC. This gives the protein CASSSTVREQFF. The rearrangement joins TRBV6-1 to TRBJ2-1; a weak D match, TRBD1 (5 bases). CDR3 length: 12 residues. V shed 6 bases and J shed 9 bases, with 12 bases lying between them. The germline V gene encodes CDR1 MNHNS and CDR2 SASEGT.

The V call is TRBV20-1, the J call TRBJ1-1; a weak D match, TRBD1 (5 bases). The CDR3 totals 11 residues. Germline V gene lookup returns CDR1 DFQATT and CDR2 SNEGSKA (reference sequence). The V end was cut by 3 bases, the J end by 8 bases, with 10 bases between. The DNA for the CDR3 is TGCAGTGCTAGGGCCACAGGAGAAGCTTTCTTT. Amino acids: CSARATGEAFF.

This chain joins TRBV28 and TRBJ2-3, with 12 bases lining up with TRBD2. Germline CDR1 and CDR2: MDHEN and SYDVKM. Losses at the gene ends were 5 bases for V and 5 bases for J; bases not matched to a gene: 5. This CDR3 region has 15 residues. The CDR3 nucleotides are TGTGCCAGCAGTCTAGCGGGAGGGCCTCGAGATACGCAGTATTTT. Its protein is CASSLAGGPRDTQYF.

The rearrangement uses TRBV7-3 and TRBJ1-3; D is ambiguous. Germline CDR1 is SGHTA and CDR2 is FQGTGA. The V end was cut by 2 bases, the J end by 0 bases, with 11 bases between. The CDR3 sequence is 16 residues long. The CDR3 DNA reads TGTGCCAGCAGCTTAGGTTCGCCTAGCTCTGGAAACACCATATATTTT. This encodes CASSLGSPSSGNTIYF.

V usage is TRBV19 and J usage is TRBJ1-2; D perhaps matches TRBD1 (6 bases). Germline V gene lookup returns CDR1 LNHDA and CDR2 SQIVND (reference sequence). The V end was cut by 3 bases, the J end by 6 bases, with 20 bases between. The CDR3 is 16 residues long. The CDR3 nucleotides are TGTGCCAGTAGTATCGTAGGGGGTGCCTCGTTCAATGGCTACACCTTC. Amino acid sequence: CASSIVGGASFNGYTF.

The J gene is TRBJ2-5, the V gene TRBV21-1; TRBD2 was called by the table and not checked on the DNA. TRBV21-1 is a pseudogene segment. This CDR3 has 18 residues. CDR3 residues: CASSKIPSIGGQRETQYF. CDR3 nucleotides: TGTGCCAGCAGCAAAATCCCTTCCATCGGGGGGCAGAGAGAGACCCAGTACTTC.

The chain has TRBV11-1 and TRBJ2-7; no clear D gene. The CDR3 runs to 15 residues. Trimming shortened V by 4 bases and J by 4 bases, and 17 bases separated the two germline ends. Per the germline V gene, CDR1 is SGHAT and CDR2 is FQDESV (reference sequence). The CDR3 DNA is TGTGCCAGCAGCTCCGCTAATTTAGGAGCGTACGAGCAGTACTTC. It translates to CASSSANLGAYEQYF. The full variable domain, completed using reference TRBV11-1 and TRBJ2-7, is EAEVAQSPRYKITEKSQAVAFWCDPISGHATLYWYRQILGQGPELLVQFQDESVVDDSQLPKDRFSAERLKGVDSTLKIQPAELGDSAMYLCASSSANLGAYEQYFGPGTRLTVT.

The J gene is TRBJ1-5, the V gene TRBV27; TRBD1 matches 8 bases. This CDR3 contains 17 residues. Trimming at V came to 8 bases and at J to 3 bases, leaving 15 bases not matched to a gene. Germline-derived CDR1 and CDR2 are MNHEY and SMNVEV (reference sequence). For the CDR3, the DNA is TGTGCCAGCGGGCCCGGGACAGGTTTTAGCATCAATCAGCCCCAGCATTTT. It translates to CASGPGTGFSINQPQHF.

The chain uses TRBV6-6 and TRBJ1-1; 7 nucleotides align to TRBD1. Looked up from germline, CDR1 is MNHNY and CDR2 is SVGAGI (reference sequence). V shed 7 bases, J shed 1 base, and the junction held 6 bases outside the gene matches. The CDR3 extends over 14 amino acids. The CDR3 coding sequence is TGTGCCAGCAAACACGGACAGGAGAACACTGAAGCTTTCTTT. Residues: CASKHGQENTEAFF.